The 28 T cell receptor beta chains given below trace back to one sample, sequenced in a study of shared clonotypes between healthy human individuals (TCRdb year 2020). CD8 naive samples were obtained by positive selection for CCR7 among CD45RO-negative cells, yielding a CD45RA+CCR7+ population from which TemRA cells were excluded. Library construction relied on the immunoSEQ multiplex PCR assay. Entries here come from immuneACCESS through TCRdb and include only in-frame sequences with V and J called. Some clones fail to appear in such tables; in the studies checked, an unresolved V gene covers under half of the shortfall, and the cause of the remainder is unknown. In this sample the table shows more than 2 million clones, about 95% of which occur a single time. The ten largest account for 0.9% to 1.3% of the sample. Material for sequencing was naive CD8+ T cells sorted from blood. The meaning of the sample's cell subset or site label: CD45RA+CCR7+. All receptors derive from a man younger than 30 in good health.

The chain links TRBV19 to TRBJ2-7; 8 positions agree with TRBD1. Germline CDR1 and CDR2: LNHDA and SQIVND (reference sequence). Trimming at V came to 7 bases and at J to 1 base, leaving 6 bases not matched to a gene. This CDR3 has 14 amino acids. CDR3 sequence reads: CASKLDRESYEQYF. Here the CDR3 DNA reads TGTGCCAGTAAATTGGACAGGGAGTCCTACGAGCAGTACTTC. Supplemented by reference TRBV19 and TRBJ2-7, the full variable domain reads DGGITQSPKYLFRKEGQNVTLSCEQNLNHDAMYWYRQDPGQGLRLIYYSQIVNDFQKGDIAEGYSVSREKKESFPLTVTSAQKNPTAFYLCASKLDRESYEQYFGPGTRLTVT.

This chain links TRBV5-1 with TRBJ2-7; D unresolved. Germline V gene data show CDR1 as SGHRS and CDR2 as YFSETQ. V lost 1 base and J 6 bases, leaving 17 bases between the germline ends. This CDR3 is 15 amino acids long. The CDR3 reads CASSLWASGLREQYF. The CDR3 DNA reads TGCGCCAGCAGCTTGTGGGCATCCGGCCTACGCGAGCAGTACTTC.

CDR3: CASSSRPVNTEAFF. CDR3 DNA: TGTGCCAGCAGCTCCCGACCGGTGAACACTGAAGCTTTCTTT. This rearrangement joins TRBV7-9 to TRBJ1-1, with D unclear. Germline lookup yields CDR1 SEHNR and CDR2 FQNEAQ (reference sequence). V was pared by 4 bases and J by 0 bases, with 9 bases between. This CDR3 has 14 amino acids.

The chain combines TRBV4-1 with TRBJ1-6; possible D gene TRBD1, 5 bases. Trimming took off 0 bases at V and 5 bases at J, with 8 bases between the two ends. Germline V gene data show CDR1 as MGHRA and CDR2 as YSYEKL. This CDR3 spans 15 amino acids. CDR3 nucleotide sequence: TGCGCCAGCAGCCAAGAACAGGTAGATAATTCACCCCTCCACTTT. Its translation: CASSQEQVDNSPLHF.

This chain joins TRBV5-1 and TRBJ2-1; D is unresolved. The CDR3 covers 14 residues. V was cut by 2 bases and J by 0 bases, with 6 bases left in between. Germline V gene data show CDR1 as SGHRS and CDR2 as YFSETQ. CDR3 protein: CASSLIVSYNEQFF. DNA for the CDR3: TGCGCCAGCAGCTTAATTGTCTCCTACAATGAGCAGTTCTTC.

V gene TRBV27 combines with J gene TRBJ2-3; no clear D. V was pared by 2 bases and J by 4 bases, with 13 bases between. Germline V gene data show CDR1 as MNHEY and CDR2 as SMNVEV (reference sequence). The CDR3 totals 15 residues. The CDR3 nucleotides are TGTGCCAGCAGTTTAGGGCTTCAGCACCCAGATACGCAGTATTTT. This codes for CASSLGLQHPDTQYF.

This clone was seen just once. This rearrangement joins TRBV21-1 to TRBJ2-2; the table's D gene call, TRBD2, was not cross checked with the DNA. TRBV21-1 is marked as a pseudogene. CDR3 length: 17 residues. For the CDR3, the DNA is TGTGCCAGCAGCCTCCCCGCGGGGCAGGGCAGCACCGGGGAGCTGTTTTTT. This translates into CASSLPAGQGSTGELFF.

This clone was recorded once. The chain couples TRBV28 to TRBJ1-5; D is perhaps TRBD1 (5 bases). CDR3 length: 11 amino acids. The germline gives CDR1 MDHEN, CDR2 SYDVKM. CDR3 loop: CGSGGMRPQHF. CDR3 in DNA: TGTGGATCCGGGGGGATGAGGCCCCAGCATTTT.

This chain joins TRBV27 and TRBJ2-2; 8 bases map to TRBD1. Germline V gives CDR1 MNHEY, CDR2 SMNVEV (reference sequence). The CDR3 is 16 residues long. J was trimmed by 2 bases and V by 1 base; bases with no gene match: 3. Here the CDR3 DNA reads TGTGCCAGCAGTTTATGGACAGGGTTAAACACCGGGGAGCTGTTTTTT. Translating it yields CASSLWTGLNTGELFF.

V is TRBV5-6 and J is TRBJ2-7; 9 nucleotides agree with TRBD2. With 4 bases clipped from V and 4 bases from J, the junction kept 6 bases outside the gene matches. The CDR3 covers 14 residues. CDR1 is SGHDT and CDR2 is YYEEEE in the germline V gene. Here the CDR3 DNA reads TGTGCCAGCAGCACACCTAGCGGGATGTACGAGCAGTACTTC. This encodes CASSTPSGMYEQYF. The whole variable domain, filled in from reference TRBV5-6 and TRBJ2-7, reads DAGVTQSPTHLIKTRGQQVTLRCSPKSGHDTVSWYQQALGQGPQFIFQYYEEEERQRGNFPDRFSGHQFPNYSSELNVNALLLGDSALYLCASSTPSGMYEQYFGPGTRLTVT.

This clone was seen a few times. Other DNA sequences in the sample encode the same CDR3. The chain is built from TRBV11-3 and TRBJ2-7, with D maybe TRBD2 (5 bases). The CDR3 is 14 residues long. Trimming removed 1 base from V and 0 bases from J, with 7 bases in between. Germline loops: CDR1 SGHNT, CDR2 YENEEA. CDR3 sequence: CASSLAGSSYEQYF. CDR3 in DNA: TGTGCCAGCAGCTTAGCGGGGAGCTCCTACGAGCAGTACTTC.

V is TRBV7-9 and J is TRBJ1-4; 7 nucleotides agree with TRBD1. The CDR3 sequence is 14 residues long. The germline CDR1 and CDR2 sequences are SEHNR and FQNEAQ (reference sequence). The trim removed 6 bases at V and 4 bases at J, leaving 5 bases unmatched. This chain's CDR3 is CASREDRINEKLFF. CDR3 DNA sequence: TGTGCCAGCAGGGAGGACAGGATTAATGAAAAACTGTTTTTT.

This clone was found once. This chain links TRBV9 with TRBJ2-3; 10 bases match TRBD2. V trimming: 0 bases; J trimming: 4 bases; junction bases outside the gene matches: 8. CDR3 length: 17 amino acids. CDR1 SGDLS and CDR2 YYNGEE come from the germline V gene. The CDR3 region is CASSVDWLAGESDTQYF. The CDR3 region has the DNA TGTGCCAGCAGCGTAGATTGGCTAGCGGGAGAGTCAGATACGCAGTATTTT.

The rearrangement links TRBV12-5 to TRBJ2-1; D is ambiguous. CDR1 and CDR2 (germline): LGHNT, FRNRAP. This CDR3 is 13 amino acids long. V gave up 6 bases and J gave up 0 bases, with 6 bases separating them. DNA for the CDR3: TGTGCTAGTGGCCCCAGCTCCTACAATGAGCAGTTCTTC. Its protein product is CASGPSSYNEQFF.

On this clone itself: Other DNA sequences in this specimen translate into the identical CDR3. This rearrangement joins TRBV7-9 to TRBJ1-2; TRBD1 aligns across 7 bases. The CDR3 is made up of 14 amino acids. The junction had 4 bases not matched to a gene; V was cut back by 4 bases and J by 2 bases. The germline V gene encodes CDR1 SEHNR and CDR2 FQNEAQ (reference sequence). The CDR3 protein is CASSSPDRNYGYTF. Here the CDR3 DNA reads TGTGCCAGCAGCTCACCGGACAGGAACTATGGCTACACCTTC.

This clone was detected only once. V gene TRBV5-4 combines with J gene TRBJ1-6, with a weak D call TRBD1 (5 bases). Trimming pared 1 base from V and 6 bases from J, leaving 14 bases between. The CDR3 runs to 16 residues. Germline CDR1 SGHNT, CDR2 YYREEE (reference sequence). CDR3 sequence reads: CASSLSGGWVNSPLHF. The CDR3, as DNA: TGTGCCAGCAGCTTGTCCGGGGGGTGGGTTAATTCACCCCTCCACTTT.

The sample holds one count of this clone. V gene TRBV6-5 combines with J gene TRBJ2-7; TRBD2 agrees at 7 bases. Per the germline V gene, CDR1 is MNHEY and CDR2 is SVGAGI. V shed 0 bases and J 2 bases; nucleotides not matched to a gene: 7. The length of the CDR3 is 16 residues. CDR3 bases: TGTGCCAGCAGTTACTCGTACGGGAGGCAACCCTACGAGCAGTACTTC. This translates into CASSYSYGRQPYEQYF.

This clone was seen only a few times. The sample contains more than one DNA sequence encoding this CDR3. The rearrangement links TRBV6-5 to TRBJ2-7, with D hard to call. The CDR3 length is 13 residues. Trimming cost V 2 bases and J 0 bases, with 5 bases left between them. CDR1 and CDR2 from the germline V gene are MNHEY and SVGAGI. The CDR3 protein is CASSYRASYEQYF. The CDR3 DNA sequence: TGTGCCAGCAGTTACAGGGCCTCCTACGAGCAGTACTTC.

The chain carries TRBV6-6 and TRBJ2-7; the D gene is possibly TRBD1 (6 bases). Germline V gives CDR1 MNHNY, CDR2 SVGAGI (reference sequence). V gave up 2 bases and J gave up 3 bases, with 14 bases separating them. This CDR3 is built from 15 residues. CDR3: CASSYGGRQNYEQYF. DNA for the CDR3: TGTGCCAGCAGTTACGGGGGCAGACAAAACTACGAGCAGTACTTC.

The V and J genes are TRBV9 and TRBJ2-1; 7 bases map to TRBD2. The CDR3 extends over 15 amino acids. V lost 0 bases to trimming and J lost 4 bases; unmatched junction nucleotides: 4. Looked up from germline, CDR1 is SGDLS and CDR2 is YYNGEE. The CDR3 nucleotides read TGTGCCAGCAGCGTAGCTCCTAGCGGATACAATGAGCAGTTCTTC. This encodes CASSVAPSGYNEQFF.

This clone was detected only once. V usage is TRBV28 and J usage is TRBJ2-3; 10 bases match TRBD1. With 1 base clipped from V and 2 bases from J, the junction kept 12 bases outside the gene matches. Looked up from germline, CDR1 is MDHEN and CDR2 is SYDVKM. The CDR3 is made up of 19 amino acids. The DNA for the CDR3 is TGTGCCAGCAGTTTATTAGCCGGGACAGGGGAGGGCTACACAGATACGCAGTATTTT. This gives the protein CASSLLAGTGEGYTDTQYF.

The chain uses TRBV9 and TRBJ1-6; D ambiguous. V was pared by 0 bases and J by 5 bases, with 9 bases between. In germline, CDR1 is SGDLS, CDR2 YYNGEE. CDR3 size: 15 residues. The CDR3 reads CASSVGDINNSPLHF. The CDR3 DNA reads TGTGCCAGCAGCGTAGGGGATATCAATAATTCACCCCTCCACTTT.

This chain uses TRBV6-5 with TRBJ2-3, with 8 bases lining up with TRBD2. The germline gives CDR1 MNHEY, CDR2 SVGAGI. V lost 5 bases and J lost 4; bases outside the gene matches: 5. There are 14 residues in the CDR3. This CDR3 reads CASSPSGRADTQYF. The CDR3 coding sequence is TGTGCCAGCAGTCCAAGCGGGAGAGCAGATACGCAGTATTTT.

This chain connects TRBV6-6 to TRBJ2-7; no clear D. The CDR3 is 15 amino acids. Trimming stripped 5 bases from V and 4 bases from J, with 18 bases between. Germline assignment: CDR1 MNHNY and CDR2 SVGAGI (reference sequence). DNA of the CDR3: TGTGCCAGCAGTCGAGAGGCGGCGGCCGCTTACGAGCAGTACTTC. Its translation is CASSREAAAAYEQYF.

The chain uses TRBV28 and TRBJ2-1; D is possibly TRBD1 (5 bases). This CDR3 has 13 residues. Germline V gene lookup returns CDR1 MDHEN and CDR2 SYDVKM. V lost 7 bases, J lost 5 bases, and 12 bases lay in between. The DNA for the CDR3 is TGTGCCAGCACTACAGGTCTTAACAATGAGCAGTTCTTC. Amino acids: CASTTGLNNEQFF. Full variable domain (outside the CDR3, taken from reference TRBV28 and TRBJ2-1): DVKVTQSSRYLVKRTGEKVFLECVQDMDHENMFWYRQDPGLGLRLIYFSYDVKMKEKGDIPEGYSVSREKKERFSLILESASTNQTSMYLCASTTGLNNEQFFGPGTRLTVL.

This chain uses TRBV29-1 with TRBJ2-1, with D possibly matching TRBD2 (6 bases). The CDR3 sequence is 13 residues long. Trimming removed 4 bases at V and 7 bases at J, with 14 bases between. From germline, CDR1 is SQVTM and CDR2 ANQGSEA. The CDR3 DNA is TGCAGCGTTGTCTCGGGAGTGTTGAATGAGCAGTTCTTC. The encoded protein is CSVVSGVLNEQFF.

This sequence joins TRBV5-8 and TRBJ2-3; D gene ambiguous. CDR3 length: 11 residues. The ends were cut back, 4 bases at V and 4 bases at J, with 4 bases in the middle. The V gene's germline CDR1 is SGHTS and CDR2 YDEGEE. CDR3 sequence reads: CASSGPDTQYF. The CDR3 nucleotides read TGTGCCAGCAGCGGGCCAGATACGCAGTATTTT.

The chain links TRBV30 to TRBJ2-7, with D possibly matching TRBD1 (6 bases). Germline CDR1 is GTSNPN and CDR2 is SVGIG (reference sequence). Trimming took 2 bases from V and 7 from J, leaving 15 bases between them. The CDR3 totals 13 residues. The CDR3 nucleotides are TGTGCCTGGAGTATAACTGGGACATCGGAGCAGTACTTC. It specifies CAWSITGTSEQYF. Full variable domain (rest looked up from reference TRBV30 and TRBJ2-7): SQTIHQWPATLVQPVGSPLSLECTVEGTSNPNLYWYRQAAGRGLQLLFYSVGIGQISSEVPQNLSASRPQDRQFILSSKKLLLSDSGFYLCAWSITGTSEQYFGPGTRLTVT.